These 8 T cell receptor beta chains came from one sample sequenced in a study of blood T cells in healthy people across ages. A J-beta primer mix and a sample-barcoded 5' primer were used in a second PCR of roughly 6 to 11 cycles. TCRdb fed the 5' RACE reads into MiXCR, producing one record per CDR3 protein. The sample has roughly 500,000 distinct CDR3 sequences; nearly 25% are singletons. The same sample was also studied in work on T cells of mothers and their children.

The sample was blood. The receptors were sampled from a boy younger than 18 in good health.

This chain joins TRBV29-1 and TRBJ2-2; D unclear. The CDR3 is made up of 13 amino acids. The V gene's germline CDR1 is SQVTM and CDR2 ANQGSEA. V lost 6 bases and J lost 6, with 14 bases in between. The CDR3 is CSVGPTMAGELFF. The DNA of the CDR3 is TGCAGCGTAGGACCCACGATGGCCGGGGAGCTGTTTTTT.

The chain combines TRBV4-3 with TRBJ2-2; TRBD1 is a possible D gene (5 bases). Germline CDR1 is LGHNA and CDR2 is YSLEER. The CDR3 sequence is 15 residues long. Deletions cut 0 bases from V and 1 base from J, with 6 bases between. The CDR3 is CASSQDRVNTGELFF. As DNA, the CDR3 is TGCGCCAGCAGCCAAGACAGGGTGAACACCGGGGAGCTGTTTTTT.

This chain links TRBV7-9 with TRBJ2-3; D call uncertain. Trimming took 5 bases from V and 3 from J, leaving 6 bases between them. This CDR3 contains 12 residues. Germline V gives CDR1 SEHNR, CDR2 FQNEAQ (reference sequence). In nucleotides, the CDR3 is TGTGCCAGCAGCGTTACTACAGATACGCAGTATTTT. The encoded protein is CASSVTTDTQYF.

This clonotype was seen a handful of times. The chain couples TRBV20-1 to TRBJ1-5, with a tentative D call TRBD1 (5 bases). The V and J ends lost 7 bases and 7 bases respectively, with 14 bases between them. Germline V gives CDR1 DFQATT, CDR2 SNEGSKA (reference sequence). The CDR3 has 12 residues. The CDR3 sequence is CSVEGNRQPQHF. CDR3 nucleotide sequence: TGCAGTGTGGAGGGTAACAGGCAGCCCCAGCATTTT.

In this sample, this clonotype turned up a few times. The V call is TRBV4-3, the J call TRBJ2-2; D is possibly TRBD2 (5 bases). Per the germline V gene, CDR1 is LGHNA and CDR2 is YSLEER. Trimming shortened V by 0 bases and J by 6 bases, and 11 bases separated the two germline ends. The CDR3 sequence is 15 residues long. In nucleotides, the CDR3 is TGCGCCAGCAGCCAAGATCTCCGGGGAGCCGGGGAGCTGTTTTTT. It codes for CASSQDLRGAGELFF.

A few counts support this clonotype. The chain joins TRBV5-1 to TRBJ2-5; D may be TRBD1 or TRBD2 (5 bases each). This CDR3 spans 16 amino acids. Germline assignment: CDR1 SGHRS and CDR2 YFSETQ. V was cut by 0 bases and J by 5 bases, with 17 bases left in between. CDR3 residues: CASSLEVAGAGETQYF. The CDR3 nucleotides are TGCGCCAGCAGCTTGGAGGTAGCCGGGGCCGGGGAGACCCAGTACTTC.

This clonotype was counted many times. The V and J genes are TRBV27 and TRBJ2-7; perhaps TRBD2 as D (5 bases). This CDR3 region has 14 residues. Germline CDR1 is MNHEY and CDR2 is SMNVEV (reference sequence). Trimming pared 0 bases from V and 5 bases from J, leaving 11 bases between. As DNA, the CDR3 is TGTGCCAGCAGTTTATCCGAGAGGGTGCACGAGCAGTACTTC. Its translation is CASSLSERVHEQYF.

In this sample, this clonotype turned up a few times. V and J are TRBV30 and TRBJ1-1; D is unresolved. This CDR3 spans 14 amino acids. With 5 bases removed from V and 4 bases from J, the gap between germline ends came to 17 bases. Germline V lookup: CDR1 GTSNPN, CDR2 SVGIG (reference sequence). The CDR3 here is CAWGNPRYGTEAFF. The DNA of the CDR3 is TGTGCCTGGGGAAACCCTCGGTATGGCACTGAAGCTTTCTTT. Drawing the rest from reference TRBV30 and TRBJ1-1, the complete variable domain is SQTIHQWPATLVQPVGSPLSLECTVEGTSNPNLYWYRQAAGRGLQLLFYSVGIGQISSEVPQNLSASRPQDRQFILSSKKLLLSDSGFYLCAWGNPRYGTEAFFGQGTRLTVV.